These T cell receptor beta chains were read from a single sample in a study of cytomegalovirus exposure and HLA in healthy donors. The table came from immunoSEQ multiplex PCR; TCRdb's copy has only in-frame clones and leaves some out. The sample contains fewer than 120,000 clones, roughly 90% of which appear only once. Material for sequencing was PBMCs. All receptors come from a woman aged 25 to 39 in good health and CMV-seropositive. Each CDR3 is given with its conserved first and last residue. A D gene is named only where the DNA matches it firmly. Part of the rows lack a size; the others show once, few, many or a class for expanded clones.

-,TRBJ1-3,-,15,TRBV13,CASSPQTAPGNTIYF,TGTGCCAGCAGCCCACAGACAGCACCTGGAAACACCATATATTTT
-,TRBJ1-1,-,14,TRBV9,CASSVGGGNPEAFF,TGTGCCAGCAGCGTAGGGGGGGGTAACCCTGAAGCTTTCTTT
TRBD2,TRBJ2-1,once,16,TRBV11-2,CASRIGTSDYYNEQFF,TGTGCCAGCAGGATCGGGACTAGCGACTACTACAATGAGCAGTTCTTC
-,TRBJ1-2,-,15,TRBV7-2,CASSPAVVGYYGYTF,TGTGCCAGCAGCCCGGCGGTGGTAGGCTACTATGGCTACACCTTC
TRBD2,TRBJ2-7,-,15,TRBV6-1,CASSVLAGVNYEQYF,TGTGCCAGCAGCGTACTAGCGGGAGTAAACTACGAGCAGTACTTC
TRBD2,TRBJ2-6,-,15,TRBV28,CASSLVAGGQNVLTF,TGTGCCAGCAGTTTGGTAGCGGGAGGTCAAAACGTCCTGACTTTC
TRBD2,TRBJ2-7,-,16,TRBV11-2,CASSPNSGGADHEQYF,TGTGCCAGCAGCCCTAATAGCGGGGGGGCCGACCACGAGCAGTACTTC
-,TRBJ2-5,-,18,TRBV7-2,CASSLAKGERKYQETQYF,TGTGCCAGCAGCTTAGCGAAGGGCGAGCGGAAGTACCAAGAGACCCAGTACTTC
TRBD1,TRBJ1-2,-,14,TRBV27,CASSLTSGGHGYTF,TGTGCCAGCAGTTTAACCTCAGGGGGGCATGGCTACACCTTC
TRBD2,TRBJ2-2,-,17,TRBV5-1,CASSFSPAGGPSGELFF,TGCGCCAGCAGCTTTTCCCCTGCGGGAGGGCCTTCTGGGGAGCTGTTTTTT
TRBD1,TRBJ2-1,-,15,TRBV5-4,CASSLGTGGGNEQFF,TGTGCCAGCAGCTTGGGGACAGGGGGGGGCAATGAGCAGTTCTTC
TRBD1,TRBJ1-2,-,16,TRBV13,CASSLVGTVLNYGYTF,TGTGCCAGCAGCTTAGTAGGGACAGTCCTTAACTATGGCTACACCTTC
TRBD2,TRBJ2-2,-,16,TRBV28,CASSLGAGGSHGELFF,TGTGCCAGCAGTTTGGGAGCGGGGGGTTCCCACGGGGAGCTGTTTTTT
-,TRBJ2-2,-,14,TRBV30,CAWSVLYLNGELFF,TGTGCCTGGAGTGTCCTATACCTTAACGGGGAGCTGTTTTTT
TRBD1,TRBJ1-2,-,19,TRBV2,CASSEASGTGNVINYGYTF,TGTGCCAGCAGTGAAGCCAGCGGGACAGGGAATGTAATTAACTATGGCTACACCTTC
-,TRBJ2-7,-,15,TRBV27,CASSLNPGGSYEQYF,TGTGCCAGCAGTTTAAATCCAGGGGGGTCCTACGAGCAGTACTTC
-,TRBJ2-7,-,13,TRBV11-2,CASQRDSQREQYF,TGTGCCAGCCAACGGGACTCCCAACGCGAGCAGTACTTC
-,TRBJ2-3,once,12,TRBV15,CATSPGGDTQYF,TGTGCCACCAGCCCGGGGGGCGATACGCAGTATTTT
-,TRBJ2-6,-,16,TRBV4-3,CASSHDSGAGANVLTF,TGCGCCAGCAGCCACGATTCAGGGGCTGGGGCCAACGTCCTGACTTTC
TRBD2,TRBJ2-5,few,14,TRBV9,CASSGTSGGETQYF,TGTGCCAGCAGCGGGACTAGCGGGGGGGAGACCCAGTACTTC
TRBD2,TRBJ2-2,few,15,TRBV4-3,CASSQDTSGFGELFF,TGCGCCAGCAGCCAAGATACTAGCGGGTTCGGGGAGCTGTTTTTT
TRBD2,TRBJ2-5,few,17,TRBV27,CASKRVPGLFTGETQYF,TGTGCCAGCAAAAGGGTTCCGGGACTATTCACCGGAGAGACCCAGTACTTC
-,TRBJ1-2,-,13,TRBV18,CASSPADTYGYTF,TGTGCCAGCTCACCCGCGGACACATATGGCTACACCTTC
TRBD1,TRBJ1-2,-,14,TRBV6-5,CASSWGQGDYGYTF,TGTGCCAGCAGTTGGGGTCAGGGGGACTATGGCTACACCTTC
-,TRBJ2-6,-,15,TRBV4-1,CASSPAGTGANVLTF,TGCGCCAGCAGCCCTGCAGGGACTGGGGCCAACGTCCTGACTTTC
TRBD1,TRBJ2-7,-,16,TRBV25-1,CASSEWGTERSYEQYF,TGTGCCAGCAGTGAATGGGGGACAGAAAGGTCCTACGAGCAGTACTTC